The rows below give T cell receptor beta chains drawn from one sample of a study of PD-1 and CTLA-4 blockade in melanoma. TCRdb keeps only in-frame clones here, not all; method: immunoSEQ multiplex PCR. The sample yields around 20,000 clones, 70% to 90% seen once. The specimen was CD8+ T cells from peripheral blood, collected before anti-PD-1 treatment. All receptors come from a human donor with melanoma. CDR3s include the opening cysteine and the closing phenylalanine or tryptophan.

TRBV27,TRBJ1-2,CASSVSTPGGYTF
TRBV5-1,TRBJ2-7,CASSFGTGGSSEQYF
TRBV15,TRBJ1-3,CATSRGWEGEPIYF
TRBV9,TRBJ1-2,CASSARTGGNGYTF
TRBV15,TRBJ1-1,CATSRDTHLNTEAFF
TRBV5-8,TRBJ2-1,CASTELVGHGSYNEQFF
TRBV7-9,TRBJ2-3,CALTGATGRSDTQYF
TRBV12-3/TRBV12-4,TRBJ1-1,CASSLGSTEAFF
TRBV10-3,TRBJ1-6,CAISEKDRSNSPLHF
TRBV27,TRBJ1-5,CASSPQPQHF
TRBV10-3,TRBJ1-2,CAISESLQGTANYGYTF
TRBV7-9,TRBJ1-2,CASSSVSDRELSNYGYTF
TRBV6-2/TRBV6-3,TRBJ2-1,CASSYPPNEQFF
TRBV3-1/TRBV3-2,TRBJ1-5,CASSQDSGGGNQPQHF
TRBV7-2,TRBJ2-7,CASSLTLAGDYEQYF
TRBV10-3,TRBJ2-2,CAIRKGQGDTGELFF
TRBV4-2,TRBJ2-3,CASSQDRVAGVSSSTDTQYF
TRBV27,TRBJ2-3,CASSSIGGTDTQYF
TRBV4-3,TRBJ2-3,CASSSSERLVTDTQYF
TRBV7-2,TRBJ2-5,CASSPEGLPQETQYF
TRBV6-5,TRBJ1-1,CASSWRGGVDTEAFF
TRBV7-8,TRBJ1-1,CASRSRTGEDTEAFF
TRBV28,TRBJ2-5,CASSLPVGLAGEGQETQYF
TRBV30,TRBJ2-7,CAWSPEGLGQYF
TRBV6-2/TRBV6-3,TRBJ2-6,CASSFSGANVLTF
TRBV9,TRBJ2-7,CASSADLAGEGQYF
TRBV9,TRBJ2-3,CASSPSGLAGATDTQYF
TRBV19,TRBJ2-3,CASSWGGTDTQYF
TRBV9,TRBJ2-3,CASSPEWTDTQYF
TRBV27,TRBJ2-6,CASTKSGANVLTF
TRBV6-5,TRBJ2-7,CASNEIQGASYEQYF
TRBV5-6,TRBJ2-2,CASSLGAGVVTGELFF
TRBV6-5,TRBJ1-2,CASSYTDSYGYTF
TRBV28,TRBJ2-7,CASTSTWTGFNEQYF
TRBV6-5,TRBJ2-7,CASSDTGQMAWEQYF
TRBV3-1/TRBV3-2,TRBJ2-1,CASSQADRGSYNEQFF
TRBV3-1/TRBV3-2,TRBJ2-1,CASSQLSGGLFYNEQFF
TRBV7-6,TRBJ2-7,CASSLGGQGDYEQYF
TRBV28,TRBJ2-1,CASTHPGRTNEQFF
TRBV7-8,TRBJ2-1,CASSSRQVGYNEQFF
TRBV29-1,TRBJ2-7,CSVADRSSYEQYF
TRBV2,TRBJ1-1,CASIGQEKNTEAFF
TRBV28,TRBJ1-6,CASSSTPLGSYNSPLHF
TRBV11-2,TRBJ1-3,CASSPLGESSSGNTIYF
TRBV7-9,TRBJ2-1,CASSPPIAGDNEQFF
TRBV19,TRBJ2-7,CASSIGQELSYEQYF